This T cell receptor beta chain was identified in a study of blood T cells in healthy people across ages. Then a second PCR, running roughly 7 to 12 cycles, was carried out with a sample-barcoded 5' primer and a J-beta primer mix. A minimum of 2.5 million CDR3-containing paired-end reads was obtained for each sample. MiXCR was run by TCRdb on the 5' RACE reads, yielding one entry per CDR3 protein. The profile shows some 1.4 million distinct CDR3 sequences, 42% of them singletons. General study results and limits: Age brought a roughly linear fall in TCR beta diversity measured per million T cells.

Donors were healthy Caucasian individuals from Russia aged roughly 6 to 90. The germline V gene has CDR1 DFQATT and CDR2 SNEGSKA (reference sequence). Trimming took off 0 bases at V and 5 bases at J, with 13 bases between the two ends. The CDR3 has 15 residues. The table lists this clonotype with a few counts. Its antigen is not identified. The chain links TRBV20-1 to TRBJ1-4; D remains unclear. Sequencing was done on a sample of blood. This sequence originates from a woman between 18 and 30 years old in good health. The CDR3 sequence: CSARDRSRMNEKLFF. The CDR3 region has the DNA TGCAGTGCTAGAGATCGGAGCAGGATGAATGAAAAACTGTTTTTT.